This T cell receptor (beta chain) was identified in a study of cytomegalovirus exposure and HLA in healthy donors. V was clipped by 2 bases and J by 8 bases; unmatched bases: 5. CDR1 and CDR2 (germline): SGDLS, YYNGEE. The CDR3 has 14 residues. A multiplex PCR was run with 60 Vbeta primers and 13 Jbeta primers. TCRdb keeps only in-frame clones here, not all; method: immunoSEQ multiplex PCR. This table has about 200,000 clones, around 79% appearing once. The rearrangement joins TRBV9 to TRBJ2-2; 8 bases agree with TRBD2. The material sequenced was PBMCs. The TCR sequence derives from a male donor in good health and CMV-seropositive. Here the CDR3 reads CASSVLSGIGELFF. CDR3 coding DNA: TGTGCCAGCAGCGTCCTTAGCGGGATAGGGGAGCTGTTTTTT.